One sample yielded the 13 T cell receptor beta chains listed below, sequenced in a study of T cells and Merkel cell carcinoma outcomes. Clones were read by immunoSEQ multiplex PCR, and TCRdb kept only the in-frame ones, dropping some. The data contain roughly 13,000 clones, roughly 92% of them singletons. Sequenced input: tumor tissue from Merkel cell carcinoma. All receptors derive from a human donor with Merkel cell carcinoma.

This rearrangement joins TRBV11-1 to TRBJ2-1, with a tentative D call TRBD1 (5 bases). In germline, CDR1 is SGHAT, CDR2 FQDESV (reference sequence). V lost 0 bases and J lost 5, with 11 bases in between. This CDR3 has 15 residues. CDR3 residues: CASSLAEGHHNEQFF. The DNA for the CDR3 is TGTGCCAGCAGCTTAGCTGAAGGACACCACAATGAGCAGTTCTTC.

The V and J genes are TRBV2 and TRBJ2-3; TRBD2 matches at 11 bases. V lost 6 bases, J lost 5 bases, and 10 bases stayed unmatched. CDR1 and CDR2 (germline): SNHLY, FYNNEI. CDR3 length: 16 residues. The CDR3 coding sequence is TGTGCCAGCAGCCGTTTTAGCGGGAGGGCCATAGATACGCAGTATTTT. It yields the protein CASSRFSGRAIDTQYF.

The V gene is TRBV7-2, the J gene TRBJ2-5; 8 bases are shared with TRBD1. V lost 2 bases and J lost 5; bases outside the gene matches: 1. The CDR3 has 13 residues. Germline lookup yields CDR1 SGHTA and CDR2 FQGNSA. DNA for the CDR3: TGTGCCAGCAGCTTAAACAGGGGGGAGACCCAGTACTTC. This codes for CASSLNRGETQYF.

J is TRBJ1-5 and V is TRBV6-5; D ambiguous. CDR1 MNHEY and CDR2 SVGAGI come from the germline V gene. With 1 base removed from V and 3 bases from J, the gap between germline ends came to 7 bases. The CDR3 contains 14 residues. CDR3 coding DNA: TGTGCCAGCAGTTACTTGGGAACCAATCAGCCCCAGCATTTT. This encodes CASSYLGTNQPQHF.

V usage is TRBV27 and J usage is TRBJ2-7; D unresolved. The germline gives CDR1 MNHEY, CDR2 SMNVEV (reference sequence). V was clipped by 5 bases and J by 4 bases, with 6 bases between them. The CDR3 contains 11 residues. CDR3 residues: CASSHGYEQYF. In nucleotides, the CDR3 is TGTGCCAGCAGTCATGGATACGAGCAGTACTTC.

The rearrangement joins TRBV18 to TRBJ1-5; D is unclear. Looked up from germline, CDR1 is KGHSH and CDR2 is LQKENI. This CDR3 has 12 amino acids. The V end was cut by 3 bases, the J end by 5 bases, with 5 bases between. The CDR3, as DNA: TGTGCCAGCTCACCCGGGGATCAGCCCCAGCATTTT. Its translation is CASSPGDQPQHF.

This chain links TRBV4-3 with TRBJ2-7, with 11 bases matching TRBD1. V dropped 0 bases and J dropped 2; count of bases not matched to a gene: 3. CDR3 length: 16 amino acids. Per germline, CDR1 LGHNA and CDR2 YSLEER. CDR3 loop: CASSQESGQGAYEQYF. The CDR3 coding sequence is TGCGCCAGCAGCCAAGAGTCGGGACAGGGGGCCTACGAGCAGTACTTC.

The chain couples TRBV4-3 to TRBJ2-7; 9 bases map to TRBD2. Germline V gives CDR1 LGHNA, CDR2 YSLEER. The CDR3 has 16 residues. J was trimmed by 3 bases and V by 3 bases; bases with no gene match: 9. This CDR3 reads CASSQELAGYLYEQYF. The CDR3 region has the DNA TGCGCCAGCAGCCAGGAACTAGCGGGCTACCTCTACGAGCAGTACTTC.

This clone showed up just once. The chain recombines TRBV7-9 with TRBJ2-5, with a weak D call TRBD2 (6 bases). The V end lost 5 bases, the J end lost 4 bases, and 11 bases lay between the germline ends. The germline gives CDR1 SEHNR, CDR2 FQNEAQ (reference sequence). This CDR3 has 13 amino acids. This chain's CDR3 is CASSQLGGETQYF. Here the CDR3 DNA reads TGTGCCAGCAGCCAACTCGGGGGAGAGACCCAGTACTTC.

The chain couples TRBV4-2 to TRBJ2-1; D remains ambiguous. The CDR3 is 14 amino acids. Germline V gives CDR1 LGHNA, CDR2 YNFKEQ. V was trimmed by 0 bases and J by 7 bases, leaving 10 bases between them. CDR3 sequence (DNA): TGTGCCAGCAGCCAAGACCCGTCCCGGAATGAGCAGTTCTTC. It is translated as CASSQDPSRNEQFF.

The J gene is TRBJ2-7, the V gene TRBV5-1; TRBD2 matches 8 bases. This CDR3 region has 15 residues. Losses at the gene ends were 0 bases for V and 2 bases for J; bases not matched to a gene: 4. Germline CDR1 is SGHRS and CDR2 is YFSETQ. The CDR3 spells CASSLEAGETYEQYF. The DNA for the CDR3 is TGCGCCAGCAGCTTGGAAGCGGGGGAGACCTACGAGCAGTACTTC.

This chain connects TRBV15 to TRBJ2-7, with TRBD2 matching over 10 bases. Germline V gene sequence: CDR1 LNHNV, CDR2 YYDKDF (reference sequence). The CDR3 length is 16 residues. Unmatched junction bases numbered 9, after V lost 4 bases and J lost 3 bases. The CDR3: CATSKRPGLANYEQYF. CDR3 nucleotide sequence: TGTGCCACCAGCAAGAGGCCGGGACTAGCGAACTACGAGCAGTACTTC.

The chain employs TRBV2 and TRBJ1-3; TRBD1 agrees at 7 bases. The CDR3 extends over 14 amino acids. Looked up from germline, CDR1 is SNHLY and CDR2 is FYNNEI. V lost 5 bases to trimming and J lost 3 bases; unmatched junction nucleotides: 4. CDR3 sequence reads: CASSPDRDGNTIYF. CDR3 nucleotide sequence: TGTGCCAGCAGTCCCGACAGGGATGGAAACACCATATATTTT.